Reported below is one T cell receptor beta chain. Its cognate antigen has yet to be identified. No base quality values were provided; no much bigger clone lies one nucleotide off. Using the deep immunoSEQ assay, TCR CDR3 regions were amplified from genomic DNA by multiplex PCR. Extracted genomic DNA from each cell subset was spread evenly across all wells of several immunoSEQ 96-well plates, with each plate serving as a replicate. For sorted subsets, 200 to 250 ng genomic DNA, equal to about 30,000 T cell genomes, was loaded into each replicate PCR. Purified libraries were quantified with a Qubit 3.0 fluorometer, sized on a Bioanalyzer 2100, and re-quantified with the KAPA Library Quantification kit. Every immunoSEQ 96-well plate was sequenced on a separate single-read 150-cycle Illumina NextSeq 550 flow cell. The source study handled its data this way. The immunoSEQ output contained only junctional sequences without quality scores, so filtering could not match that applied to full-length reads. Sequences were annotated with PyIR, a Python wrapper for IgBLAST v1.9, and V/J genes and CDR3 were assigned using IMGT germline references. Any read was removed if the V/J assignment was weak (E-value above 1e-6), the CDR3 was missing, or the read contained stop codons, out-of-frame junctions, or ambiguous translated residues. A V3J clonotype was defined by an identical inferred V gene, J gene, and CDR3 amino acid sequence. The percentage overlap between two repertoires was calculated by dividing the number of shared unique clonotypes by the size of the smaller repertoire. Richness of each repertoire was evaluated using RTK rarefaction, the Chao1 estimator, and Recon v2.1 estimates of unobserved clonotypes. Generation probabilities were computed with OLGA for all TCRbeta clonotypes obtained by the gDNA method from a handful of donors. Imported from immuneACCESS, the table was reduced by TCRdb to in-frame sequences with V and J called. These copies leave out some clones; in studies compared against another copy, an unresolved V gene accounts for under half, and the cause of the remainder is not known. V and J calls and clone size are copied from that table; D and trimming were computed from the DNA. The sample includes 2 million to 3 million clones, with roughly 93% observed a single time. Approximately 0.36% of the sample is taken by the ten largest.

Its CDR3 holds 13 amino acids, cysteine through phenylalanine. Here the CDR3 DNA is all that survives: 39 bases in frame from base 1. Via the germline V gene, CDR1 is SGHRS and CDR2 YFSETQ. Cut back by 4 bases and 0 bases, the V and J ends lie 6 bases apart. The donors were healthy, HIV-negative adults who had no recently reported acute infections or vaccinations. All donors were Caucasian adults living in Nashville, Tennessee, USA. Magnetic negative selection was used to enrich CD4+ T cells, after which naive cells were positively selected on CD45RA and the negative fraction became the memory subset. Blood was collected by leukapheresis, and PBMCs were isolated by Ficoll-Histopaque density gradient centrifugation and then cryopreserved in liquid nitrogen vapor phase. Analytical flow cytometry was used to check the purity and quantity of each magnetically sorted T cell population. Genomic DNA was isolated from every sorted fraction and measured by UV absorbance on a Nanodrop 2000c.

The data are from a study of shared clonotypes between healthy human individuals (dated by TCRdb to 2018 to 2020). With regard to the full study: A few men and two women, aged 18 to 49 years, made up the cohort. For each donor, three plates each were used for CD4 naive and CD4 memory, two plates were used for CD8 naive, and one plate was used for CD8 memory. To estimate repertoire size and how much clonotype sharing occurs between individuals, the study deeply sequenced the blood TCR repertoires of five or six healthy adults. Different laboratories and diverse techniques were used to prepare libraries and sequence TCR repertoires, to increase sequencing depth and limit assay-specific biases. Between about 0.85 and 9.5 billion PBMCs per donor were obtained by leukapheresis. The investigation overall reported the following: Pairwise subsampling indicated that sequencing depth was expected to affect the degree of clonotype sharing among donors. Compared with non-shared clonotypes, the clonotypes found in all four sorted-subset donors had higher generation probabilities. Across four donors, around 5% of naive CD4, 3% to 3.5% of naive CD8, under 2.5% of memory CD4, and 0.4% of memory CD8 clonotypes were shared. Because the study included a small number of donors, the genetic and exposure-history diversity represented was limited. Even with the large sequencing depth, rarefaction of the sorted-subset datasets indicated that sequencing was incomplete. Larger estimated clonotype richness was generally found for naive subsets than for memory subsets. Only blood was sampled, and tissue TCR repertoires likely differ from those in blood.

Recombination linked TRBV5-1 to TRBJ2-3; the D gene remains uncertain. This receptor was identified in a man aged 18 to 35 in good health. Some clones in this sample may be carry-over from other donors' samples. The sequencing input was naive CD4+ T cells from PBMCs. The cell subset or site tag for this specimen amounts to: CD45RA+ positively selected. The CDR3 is CASSVGSTDTQYF. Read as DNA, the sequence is TGCGCCAGCAGCGTGGGAAGCACAGATACGCAGTATTTT.